This record concerns one T cell receptor (beta chain) sequence. This sample is drawn from a study of cytomegalovirus exposure and HLA in healthy donors. This CDR3 contains 14 residues. Germline CDR1 is MDHEN and CDR2 is SYDVKM. V dropped 5 bases and J dropped 3 bases, with 14 bases sitting between them. The study ran its PCR with 60 Vbeta and 13 Jbeta primers. Assay: immunoSEQ multiplex PCR; the TCRdb copy retains only in-frame clones and omits some. The sample data list some 120,000 clones. The sequence was collected from a man between 18 and 29 years old in good health and CMV-seronegative. The V gene is TRBV28, the J gene TRBJ2-7; weak D call: TRBD2 (5 bases). Material for sequencing was PBMCs. The CDR3 bases are TGTGCCAGCAGTGACCTTACCGGGATCTACGAGCAGTACTTC. Protein product: CASSDLTGIYEQYF. The whole variable domain, filled in from reference TRBV28 and TRBJ2-7, reads DVKVTQSSRYLVKRTGEKVFLECVQDMDHENMFWYRQDPGLGLRLIYFSYDVKMKEKGDIPEGYSVSREKKERFSLILESASTNQTSMYLCASSDLTGIYEQYFGPGTRLTVT.